This T cell receptor beta chain was recorded in a study of T cell repertoires in cytomegalovirus infection. Study-wide results and caveats: Identification of carriers of CMV plus the relevant HLA was performed using cumulative public TCR beta family frequency.

This clonotype turned up a few times. Its target is unknown. The CDR3 covers 14 residues. Germline CDR1 LNHDA, CDR2 SQIVND (reference sequence). Deletions cut 3 bases from V and 1 base from J, with 9 bases between. MiXCR was run by TCRdb on the reads, yielding one entry per CDR3 protein. The sample holds nearly 650,000 distinct CDR3 sequences, around 24% seen once. Sample: CD8+ T cells from PBMCs. The rearrangement joins TRBV19 to TRBJ1-1; no definite D call. This clonotype was sampled from a human donor in good health (CMV status not recorded). Some clones in this sample may be carry-over from other donors' samples. The CDR3 sequence: CASSMGPGNTEAFF. As DNA, the CDR3 is TGTGCCAGTAGTATGGGCCCCGGGAACACTGAAGCTTTCTTT.